The sequence of this T cell receptor beta chain was determined in a study of T cell repertoires in ileal Crohn's disease (dated by TCRdb to between 2019 and 2020). About the full investigation: Median disease duration was roughly 8.2 years, and 30% to 45% of patients were identified as active smokers at the time of surgery. The study sequenced roughly 170 mucosal samples from 50 to 65 patients, taken at several locations on the surgical specimen and at postoperative endoscopy. Surgery was performed for a complication in all patients, with stricturing disease in roughly 60% and penetrating disease in 39%. Neoterminal ileum biopsies obtained at postoperative colonoscopy were designated as M6 samples. TCR repertoire analysis was performed in a few dozen Crohn's disease patients drawn from a prospective multicentre cohort. Endoscopic postoperative recurrence was defined as a Rutgeerts score above i0. The study ran alongside a multicentre cohort designed to identify predictors of early endoscopic recurrence after ileocolonic resection. Roughly half of the patients were given postoperative therapy, with 15 to 20 on anti-TNF agents and about a dozen on thiopurines.

Comments on this clone: No antigen is known for it. Base quality data are lacking; no much larger clone is found one base away.

V is clipped by 3 bases and J by 0 bases, and the sequence between their germline boundaries is 6 bases long. The germline V gene (reference sequence) sets CDR1 to SEHNR and CDR2 to FQNEAQ. Measured from the cysteine to the phenylalanine, the CDR3 is 14 residues long. Of the read, only the CDR3 DNA is kept; its 42 bases are in frame from base 1. Roughly 540 nanograms of biopsy DNA per sample were submitted for commercial TCRB immunosequencing. Adaptive Biotechnology amplified CDR3 regions from genomic DNA with a two-step multiplex PCR that controlled for amplification bias. The first PCR used primers for every V and J gene segment; the second PCR added barcodes and Illumina adapters. An Illumina instrument was used to sequence the CDR3 libraries. In the authors' own workflow: The analysis drew on both the pipelines supplied by the vendor and custom analysis of the raw data in R/Bioconductor running R version 3.3.0. Clonality, which ranges from 0 to 1, was calculated as the inverse of the normalised Shannon entropy across all productive clones. The repertoire share taken up by the top 100 clones defined high-frequency clones, and only clones that passed a 95% confidence test were kept. Repertoire diversity was measured with the Simpson index, and overlap between samples was measured with the Morisita-Horn index. In its TCRdb copy, this immuneACCESS table keeps in-frame sequences only and misses some clones. Where compared with another copy, unresolved V genes explain less than half of these, and the others have no known cause. V, J and clone size derive from that table, while D and trimming were established from the DNA sequence. The sample records over 15,000 clones, 60% to 75% of which are singletons. Of the sample, about 4% is held by the ten largest clones.

Explained via the paper, the time point label denotes: neoterminal ileum biopsy at postoperative endoscopy, about 6 months after surgery. Adults with ileal or ileocolonic Crohn's disease and an indication for ileocolonic resection were eligible for inclusion. Whole ileal mucosal biopsies were kept frozen at -80 degrees C prior to DNA extraction. Genomic DNA was extracted from frozen whole biopsies with a TRizol-based method and quantified on a NanoDrop 2000 spectrophotometer. Points the paper makes about the study in general: Postoperative endoscopy timing varied within the first year after surgery, with a median delay of approximately 6.9 months. Mucosal CD4 and CD8 T cells were sorted and sequenced only in a subgroup of patients, whose size was not stated. A significantly higher proportion of clonal expansions was observed in active smokers at surgery than in non-smokers (roughly 24% vs 19%, p=0.02). Compared with CD4 T cells, sorted CD8 T cells contained more high-frequency clones, which suggests that the mucosal expansions were mostly CD8. Higher high-frequency clone percentages at surgery were associated with endoscopic recurrence; all patients with clonality above 26.8% (18/57) had recurrence.

The TCR comes from an adult with Crohn's disease. Material for sequencing was ileal tissue. Rearrangement joined TRBV7-9 to TRBJ2-1, with no confidently assigned D gene. The CDR3 protein sequence reads: CASSFESSYNEQFF. The nucleotide sequence reads TGTGCCAGCAGCTTTGAGAGCTCCTACAATGAGCAGTTCTTC.